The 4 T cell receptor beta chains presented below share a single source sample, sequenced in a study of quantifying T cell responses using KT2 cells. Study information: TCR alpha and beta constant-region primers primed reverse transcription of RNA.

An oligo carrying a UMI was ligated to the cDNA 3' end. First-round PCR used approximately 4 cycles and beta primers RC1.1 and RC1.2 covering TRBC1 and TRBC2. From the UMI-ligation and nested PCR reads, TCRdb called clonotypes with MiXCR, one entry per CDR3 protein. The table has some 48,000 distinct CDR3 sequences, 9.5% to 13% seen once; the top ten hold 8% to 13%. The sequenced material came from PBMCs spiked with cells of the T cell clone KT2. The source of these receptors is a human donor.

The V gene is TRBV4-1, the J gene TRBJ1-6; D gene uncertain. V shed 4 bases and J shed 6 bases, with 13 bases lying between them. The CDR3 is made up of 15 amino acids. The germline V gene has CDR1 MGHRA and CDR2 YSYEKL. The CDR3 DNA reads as TGCGCCAGCAGCCTCGTACCGGTCGTTAATTCACCCCTCCACTTT. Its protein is CASSLVPVVNSPLHF.

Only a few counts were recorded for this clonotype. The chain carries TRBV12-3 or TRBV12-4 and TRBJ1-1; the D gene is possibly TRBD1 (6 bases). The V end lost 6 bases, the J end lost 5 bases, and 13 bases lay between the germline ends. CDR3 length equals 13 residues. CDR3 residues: CASRGRGGTEAFF. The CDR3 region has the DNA TGTGCCAGCAGGGGGAGAGGGGGAACTGAAGCTTTCTTT.

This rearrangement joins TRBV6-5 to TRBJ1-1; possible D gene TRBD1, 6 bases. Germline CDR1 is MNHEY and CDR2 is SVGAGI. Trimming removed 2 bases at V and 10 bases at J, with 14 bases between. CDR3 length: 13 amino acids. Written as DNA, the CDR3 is TGTGCCAGCAGTTACAGACAGGCCAGGGGAGCTTTCTTT. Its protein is CASSYRQARGAFF.

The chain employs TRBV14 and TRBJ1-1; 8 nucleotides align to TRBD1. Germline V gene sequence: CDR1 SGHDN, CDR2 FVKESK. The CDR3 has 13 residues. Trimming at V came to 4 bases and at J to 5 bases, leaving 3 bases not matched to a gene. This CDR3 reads CASSLRQGTEAFF. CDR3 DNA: TGTGCCAGCAGCCTGCGACAGGGGACTGAAGCTTTCTTT. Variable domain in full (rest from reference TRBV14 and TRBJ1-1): EAGVTQFPSHSVIEKGQTVTLRCDPISGHDNLYWYRRVMGKEIKFLLHFVKESKQDESGMPNNRFLAERTGGTYSTLKVQPAELEDSGVYFCASSLRQGTEAFFGQGTRLTVV.